These 23 T cell receptor beta chains were sequenced from one sample in a study of cytotoxic CD8 clonotypes in ibrutinib-treated CLL. Here immunoSEQ multiplex PCR was the method, and the copy in TCRdb shows in-frame clones only, minus some. The data contain approximately 200,000 clones, over 55% of them singletons. This sample comprised PBMCs, obtained after 24 months of ibrutinib treatment. These receptors were obtained from a human donor with chronic lymphocytic leukemia.

This CDR3 is CASSGRGDLNTEAFF. CDR3 in DNA: TGTGCCAGCAGCGGTCGGGGGGACCTGAACACTGAAGCTTTCTTT. V is TRBV11-2 and J is TRBJ1-1; D is possibly TRBD1 (5 bases). Per germline, CDR1 SGHAT and CDR2 FQNNGV. V lost 5 bases, J lost 0 bases, and 13 bases lay in between. There are 15 residues in the CDR3.

This rearrangement joins TRBV7-2 to TRBJ2-7, with D uncertain. Deletions cut 1 base from V and 1 base from J, with 8 bases between. The CDR3 has 14 residues. The germline V gene encodes CDR1 SGHTA and CDR2 FQGNSA. CDR3 loop: CASSLGVRSYEQYF. CDR3 DNA: TGTGCCAGCAGCTTAGGGGTCAGGTCCTACGAGCAGTACTTC. Filled out from reference TRBV7-2 and TRBJ2-7, the complete variable domain reads GAGVSQSPSNKVTEKGKDVELRCDPISGHTALYWYRQSLGQGLEFLIYFQGNSAPDKSGLPSDRFSAERTGGSVSTLTIQRTQQEDSAVYLCASSLGVRSYEQYFGPGTRLTVT.

The J gene is TRBJ1-3, the V gene TRBV5-3; a possible D gene is TRBD1 (5 bases). TRBV5-3 is flagged as an ORF with uncertain function. V lost 4 bases, J lost 2 bases, and 16 bases lay in between. The CDR3 has 16 amino acids. In DNA form, the CDR3 reads TGTGCCAGAAGCCAGGCTGGCAGGGTAGCTGGAAACACCATATATTTT. This codes for CARSQAGRVAGNTIYF.

This clone came up a few times. The J gene is TRBJ2-2, the V gene TRBV5-1; 7 bases line up with TRBD2. The CDR3 has 16 residues. Germline-derived CDR1 and CDR2 are SGHRS and YFSETQ. V trimming: 2 bases; J trimming: 3 bases; junction bases outside the gene matches: 7. The CDR3 sequence: CASSFKTSVHTGELFF. The CDR3 DNA sequence: TGCGCCAGCAGCTTTAAAACTAGCGTCCACACCGGGGAGCTGTTTTTT.

The chain carries TRBV9 and TRBJ1-2; D is ambiguous. Between the trimmed V and J ends, which lost 0 bases and 8 bases, there was a span of 14 bases. This CDR3 contains 14 residues. The germline gives CDR1 SGDLS, CDR2 YYNGEE. DNA for the CDR3: TGTGCCAGCAGCGTAGACTTGAAGGGAAAAGGCTACACCTTC. Translated, it gives CASSVDLKGKGYTF.

V usage is TRBV27 and J usage is TRBJ2-7; TRBD2 aligns across 13 bases. There are 15 residues in the CDR3. V lost 2 bases and J lost 2; bases outside the gene matches: 0. The germline V gene encodes CDR1 MNHEY and CDR2 SMNVEV (reference sequence). The CDR3 here is CASSLGLAGAYEQYF. CDR3 nucleotides: TGTGCCAGCAGTTTAGGACTAGCGGGAGCCTACGAGCAGTACTTC.

DNA of the CDR3: TGCAGCGTTAAACCCCGGCGGGAGGTAGACAATGAGCAGTTCTTC. This codes for CSVKPRREVDNEQFF. This chain uses TRBV29-1 with TRBJ2-1; TRBD2 agrees at 8 bases. The CDR3 length is 15 residues. Per the germline V gene, CDR1 is SQVTM and CDR2 is ANQGSEA. The V and J ends lost 5 bases and 5 bases, in that order; junction bases with no gene match: 11.

V usage is TRBV4-3 and J usage is TRBJ2-1; no firm D call. V lost 6 bases and J 6 bases, leaving 15 bases between the germline ends. The germline V gene has CDR1 LGHNA and CDR2 YSLEER. The CDR3 contains 14 residues. CDR3 sequence reads: CASRLEPRANEQFF. The CDR3 region has the DNA TGCGCCAGCAGGCTCGAGCCCCGGGCCAATGAGCAGTTCTTC.

V gene TRBV2 combines with J gene TRBJ2-7; D might be TRBD2 (6 bases). Germline V gene data show CDR1 as SNHLY and CDR2 as FYNNEI. Trimming left V 10 bases short and J 2 bases short, with 18 bases between. The CDR3 is made up of 14 amino acids. The CDR3 nucleotides read TGTGCCACCCGTTATTCGGGGGATCCCTACGAGCAGTACTTC. This gives the protein CATRYSGDPYEQYF.

The J gene is TRBJ2-7, the V gene TRBV5-1; TRBD1 matches 7 bases. Germline values: CDR1 SGHRS, CDR2 YFSETQ. Losses at the gene ends were 6 bases for V and 0 bases for J; bases not matched to a gene: 6. The CDR3 is made up of 14 amino acids. CDR3 in amino acids: CASTAGGSSYEQYF. DNA of the CDR3: TGCGCCAGCACCGCAGGGGGTAGCTCCTACGAGCAGTACTTC.

This chain joins TRBV5-1 and TRBJ1-1; no reliable D call. V was pared by 1 base and J by 11 bases, with 15 bases between. The germline CDR1 and CDR2 sequences are SGHRS and YFSETQ. The CDR3 runs to 13 residues. The CDR3: CASSLHHVKGAFF. CDR3 nucleotide sequence: TGCGCCAGCAGCTTGCATCACGTCAAAGGGGCTTTCTTT.

J is TRBJ2-7 and V is TRBV4-1; D ambiguous. The CDR3 is 15 amino acids. V lost 2 bases and J 3 bases, leaving 14 bases between the germline ends. The V gene's germline CDR1 is MGHRA and CDR2 YSYEKL. CDR3 loop: CASSQLSESGYEQYF. For the CDR3, the DNA is TGCGCCAGCAGCCAACTCAGCGAATCGGGCTACGAGCAGTACTTC.

The chain employs TRBV6-5 and TRBJ1-1; no reliable D call. The CDR3 runs to 14 residues. Germline CDR1 and CDR2: MNHEY and SVGAGI. V lost 6 bases and J lost 12, with 23 bases in between. This chain's CDR3 is CASSMRRTSALSFF. The CDR3 DNA follows: TGTGCCAGCAGCATGAGACGGACCTCCGCCCTCTCTTTCTTT.

This clone has just a few counts. The rearrangement joins TRBV2 to TRBJ2-3; 7 positions match TRBD1. CDR3 size: 12 residues. V was clipped by 5 bases and J by 6 bases; unmatched bases: 2. Germline V gene data show CDR1 as SNHLY and CDR2 as FYNNEI. The CDR3 loop reads CASSNRGDTQYF. CDR3 nucleotide sequence: TGTGCCAGCAGTAACAGGGGTGATACGCAGTATTTT.

V gene TRBV6-6 combines with J gene TRBJ2-2; D is uncertain. Germline V gene sequence: CDR1 MNHNY, CDR2 SVGAGI (reference sequence). Trimming removed 0 bases at V and 5 bases at J, with 7 bases between. The CDR3 is made up of 14 amino acids. CDR3: CASSYSPSTGELFF. In DNA form, the CDR3 reads TGTGCCAGCAGTTACTCCCCTTCGACCGGGGAGCTGTTTTTT.

This chain links TRBV19 with TRBJ1-5; TRBD1 agrees at 7 bases. The CDR3 contains 16 residues. After removal of 3 bases from V and 6 bases from J, the junction contained 11 bases not matched to a gene. Looked up from germline, CDR1 is LNHDA and CDR2 is SQIVND (reference sequence). CDR3 loop: CASSILAPTGVQPQHF. CDR3 nucleotide sequence: TGTGCCAGTAGTATCTTGGCTCCAACAGGGGTTCAGCCCCAGCATTTT.

The CDR3 region has the DNA TGTGCCAGTAGGATGAGGGGACACACCGGGGAGCTGTTTTTT. Residues: CASRMRGHTGELFF. The chain carries TRBV19 and TRBJ2-2, with D perhaps TRBD1 or TRBD2 (5 bases each). Germline values: CDR1 LNHDA, CDR2 SQIVND (reference sequence). The CDR3 extends over 14 amino acids. The V end was cut by 6 bases, the J end by 3 bases, with 11 bases between.

The chain couples TRBV11-2 to TRBJ1-4; TRBD1 matches at 8 bases. The CDR3 is made up of 15 amino acids. Trimming cost V 5 bases and J 8 bases; bases outside gene matches: 10. Germline lookup yields CDR1 SGHAT and CDR2 FQNNGV. The CDR3 coding sequence is TGTGCCAGCAGCCCCGAGGCAGGGGGCAGAGAAAAACTGTTTTTT. Its translation is CASSPEAGGREKLFF.

The chain recombines TRBV6-1 with TRBJ1-2; D unclear. The V end lost 1 base, the J end lost 3 bases, and 9 bases lay between the germline ends. The CDR3 is made up of 14 amino acids. Germline CDR1 reads MNHNS; CDR2 reads SASEGT. In nucleotides, the CDR3 is TGTGCCAGCAGTGAAGGAGTTCTTTACTATGGCTACACCTTC. This sequence encodes CASSEGVLYYGYTF.

The CDR3 region has the DNA TGTGCCAGCAGTTTAGTTGGGAGGGGTGAGCAGTTCTTC. It translates to CASSLVGRGEQFF. This sequence joins TRBV28 and TRBJ2-1; TRBD2 aligns across 7 bases. The CDR3 length is 13 residues. Germline trimming cut 2 bases from V and 9 bases from J; bases unmatched to any gene: 4. CDR1 MDHEN and CDR2 SYDVKM come from the germline V gene.

V is TRBV18 and J is TRBJ2-3, with a possible D match to TRBD1 (5 bases). The V and J ends lost 0 bases and 0 bases respectively, with 7 bases between them. CDR1 is KGHSH, CDR2 LQKENI, per germline. The CDR3 loop spans 15 amino acids. Written as DNA, the CDR3 is TGTGCCAGCTCACCACCGACAGTAAGCACAGATACGCAGTATTTT. As protein: CASSPPTVSTDTQYF.

The V and J genes are TRBV5-1 and TRBJ2-7; maybe TRBD1 (6 bases). The V and J ends lost 2 bases and 6 bases respectively, with 15 bases between them. CDR1 and CDR2 (germline): SGHRS, YFSETQ. This CDR3 spans 14 amino acids. The CDR3 DNA follows: TGCGCCAGCAGCTTTCCCACACAGGGAAGCGAGCAGTACTTC. As protein: CASSFPTQGSEQYF. The whole variable domain, filled in from reference TRBV5-1 and TRBJ2-7, reads KAGVTQTPRYLIKTRGQQVTLSCSPISGHRSVSWYQQTPGQGLQFLFEYFSETQRNKGNFPGRFSGRQFSNSRSEMNVSTLELGDSALYLCASSFPTQGSEQYFGPGTRLTVT.

This sequence joins TRBV11-2 and TRBJ2-1, with no clear D. Germline assignment: CDR1 SGHAT and CDR2 FQNNGV. The V gene lost 5 bases and the J gene lost 7 bases, with 12 bases spanning the gap. CDR3 length: 13 amino acids. This CDR3 is CASSPRVANEQFF. The CDR3 DNA follows: TGTGCCAGCAGCCCAAGGGTCGCGAATGAGCAGTTCTTC.